This TCR beta chain was recorded in a study of cytomegalovirus exposure and HLA in healthy donors. The table came from immunoSEQ multiplex PCR; TCRdb's copy has only in-frame clones and leaves some out. The sample has fewer than 200,000 clones, 85% to 90% seen once. The donors were in the approximately 130-subject validation cohort; that cohort was separate from the approximately 700-subject first cohort. The CDR3 covers 14 residues. CDR1 is LNHNV, CDR2 YYDKDF, per germline (reference sequence). The V segment lost 5 bases and the J segment 0 bases; nucleotides outside the gene matches: 1. The receptor was derived from a man in his late teens or twenties in good health and CMV-seropositive. This chain joins TRBV15 and TRBJ1-1, with 9 positions matching TRBD1. Sequencing used PBMCs. The CDR3 bases are TGTGCCACCAGCTGGGACAGGGTGAACACTGAAGCTTTCTTT. Its translation: CATSWDRVNTEAFF. Using reference TRBV15 and TRBJ1-1 for the parts outside the CDR3, the full variable domain is DAMVIQNPRYQVTQFGKPVTLSCSQTLNHNVMYWYQQKSSQAPKLLFHYYDKDFNNEADTPDNFQSRRPNTSFCFLDIRSPGLGDTAMYLCATSWDRVNTEAFFGQGTRLTVV.